This entry concerns a single T cell receptor (beta chain). What it recognizes is unknown. Sample-barcoded 5' priming and a J-beta primer mix drove a second PCR of roughly 6 to 12 cycles. TCRdb reprocessed the 5' RACE reads via MiXCR and lists one record per CDR3 protein. Of almost 800,000 distinct CDR3 sequences in the sample, roughly 60% are singletons; the top ten hold 22%. This sample is drawn from a study of blood T cells in healthy people across ages. Study-level points and caveats: Any changes in expanded clonotypes were possibly confounded, as donor CMV status remained unknown. Greater diversity and more naive CD4+ cells were seen in long-lived donors than in aged donors.

This CDR3 is 18 amino acids long. V shed 6 bases, J shed 0 bases, and the junction held 11 bases outside the gene matches. CDR1 and CDR2 (germline): SGHDT, YYEEEE. The chain carries TRBV5-6 and TRBJ1-6; 8 nucleotides line up with TRBD1. Sequencing was performed on blood. This receptor was taken from a man in his thirties or forties in good health. For the CDR3, the DNA is TGTGCCAGCAAGCCATGGACAGGGACAAGCTCCTATAATTCACCCCTCCACTTT. It codes for CASKPWTGTSSYNSPLHF.